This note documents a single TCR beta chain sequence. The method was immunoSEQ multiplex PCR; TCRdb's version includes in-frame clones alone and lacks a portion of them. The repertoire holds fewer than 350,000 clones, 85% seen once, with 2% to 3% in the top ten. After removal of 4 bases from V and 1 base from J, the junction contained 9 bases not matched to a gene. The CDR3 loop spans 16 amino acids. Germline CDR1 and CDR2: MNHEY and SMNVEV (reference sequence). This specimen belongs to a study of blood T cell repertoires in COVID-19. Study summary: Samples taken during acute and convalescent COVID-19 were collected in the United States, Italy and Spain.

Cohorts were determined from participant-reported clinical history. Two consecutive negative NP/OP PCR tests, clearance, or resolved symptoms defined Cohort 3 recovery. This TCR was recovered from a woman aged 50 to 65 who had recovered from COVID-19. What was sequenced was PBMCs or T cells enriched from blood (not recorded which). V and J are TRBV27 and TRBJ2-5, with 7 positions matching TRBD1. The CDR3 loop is CASSSTGTDFQETQYF. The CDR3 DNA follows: TGTGCCAGCAGTTCAACCGGGACAGACTTCCAAGAGACCCAGTACTTC.